A single sample is the source of the 11 T cell receptor beta chains below, sequenced in a study of T cell clones after liver transplantation. TCRdb keeps only in-frame clones here, not all; method: immunoSEQ multiplex PCR. The sample contains 90,000 to 120,000 clones, 75% to 90% of which appear only once. The sample in question was CD4+ T cells from blood, obtained before liver transplant. The source is a human donor who received a liver transplant.

The chain joins TRBV9 to TRBJ2-6; a possible D gene is TRBD1 (6 bases). Looked up from germline, CDR1 is SGDLS and CDR2 is YYNGEE. The V gene lost 4 bases and the J gene lost 3 bases, with 17 bases spanning the gap. This CDR3 comprises 17 residues. The CDR3 nucleotides are TGTGCCAGCAGCTTACAGGGATCCACCTTTGGGGCCAACGTCCTGACTTTC. Its translation: CASSLQGSTFGANVLTF.

J is TRBJ2-1 and V is TRBV11-3; 11 positions agree with TRBD1. V trimming: 5 bases; J trimming: 7 bases; junction bases outside the gene matches: 4. CDR1 and CDR2 (germline): SGHNT, YENEEA. The CDR3 covers 14 residues. The CDR3 here is CASSPGQGVNEQFF. The CDR3 DNA reads TGTGCCAGCAGCCCGGGACAGGGGGTTAATGAGCAGTTCTTC.

The chain combines TRBV21-1 with TRBJ2-1; the table's D call of TRBD1 was not tested on the DNA. TRBV21-1 is flagged as a pseudogene. This CDR3 region has 14 residues. The CDR3 is CASTRGQPYNEQFF. DNA for the CDR3: TGTGCCAGCACCAGGGGACAGCCTTACAATGAGCAGTTCTTC.

The chain couples TRBV30 to TRBJ2-7; D not certain. The V end lost 2 bases, the J end lost 7 bases, and 18 bases lay between the germline ends. The CDR3 runs to 14 residues. CDR1 is GTSNPN, CDR2 SVGIG, per germline (reference sequence). The CDR3 DNA follows: TGTGCCTGGAGTCAAGGATCCGGTTCGAGAGAGCAGTACTTC. As protein: CAWSQGSGSREQYF.

The chain recombines TRBV7-7 with TRBJ2-5, with unresolved D. From germline, CDR1 is SSHAT and CDR2 FNYEAQ (reference sequence). CDR3 length equals 13 residues. V dropped 5 bases and J dropped 5 bases, with 12 bases sitting between them. This CDR3 reads CASSPDGPETQYF. The CDR3 DNA reads as TGTGCCAGCAGCCCGGATGGCCCCGAGACCCAGTACTTC.

V usage is TRBV27 and J usage is TRBJ2-1, with no clear D. The CDR3 length is 15 residues. Germline V gene lookup returns CDR1 MNHEY and CDR2 SMNVEV (reference sequence). Trimming shortened V by 2 bases and J by 4 bases, and 12 bases separated the two germline ends. CDR3 DNA sequence: TGTGCCAGCAGTTTAAGGGAACAGAGTTACAATGAGCAGTTCTTC. Its translation: CASSLREQSYNEQFF.

This rearrangement joins TRBV9 to TRBJ1-1; no clear D gene. This CDR3 comprises 15 residues. V dropped 5 bases and J dropped 1 base, with 15 bases sitting between them. CDR1 SGDLS and CDR2 YYNGEE come from the germline V gene. The CDR3 here is CASSQLASANTEAFF. As DNA, the CDR3 is TGTGCCAGCAGTCAGCTCGCCAGCGCGAACACTGAAGCTTTCTTT.

The chain employs TRBV5-8 and TRBJ2-3; perhaps TRBD2 as D (6 bases). Germline CDR1 reads SGHTS; CDR2 reads YDEGEE. V lost 4 bases and J lost 0, with 15 bases in between. This CDR3 comprises 16 residues. The chain's CDR3 is CASSPQAGLSTDTQYF. CDR3 sequence (DNA): TGTGCCAGCAGCCCCCAAGCGGGTTTAAGCACAGATACGCAGTATTTT.

The chain employs TRBV5-4 and TRBJ1-4; no reliable D call. V was cut by 0 bases and J by 7 bases, with 10 bases left in between. The CDR3 has 14 amino acids. The germline V gene encodes CDR1 SGHNT and CDR2 YYREEE (reference sequence). CDR3 bases: TGTGCCAGCAGCTTGGCCAGGTCCGGTGAAAAACTGTTTTTT. It encodes CASSLARSGEKLFF.

This chain uses TRBV5-1 with TRBJ2-7; 7 bases are shared with TRBD2. J lost 5 bases, V lost 3 bases, and 2 bases had no gene match. Germline V gene data show CDR1 as SGHRS and CDR2 as YFSETQ. The CDR3 has 12 amino acids. Here the CDR3 DNA reads TGCGCCAGCAGCTCGGGACTAAACGAGCAGTACTTC. It translates to CASSSGLNEQYF.

This clone has more than one count but fewer than ten. The DNA for the CDR3 is TGTGCCAGCAGAAACCGACAGGGGGGCACAGATACGCAGTATTTT. It encodes CASRNRQGGTDTQYF. The chain joins TRBV27 to TRBJ2-3; 9 bases fit TRBD1. The CDR3 runs to 15 residues. With V trimmed by 6 bases and J by 1 base, 5 bases remained unmatched. Germline V CDR1 and CDR2: MNHEY, SMNVEV (reference sequence).